These 13 T cell receptor beta chains came from one sample sequenced in a study of blood T cells in healthy people across ages (dated by TCRdb to the mid-2010s). The protocol used for the library was 5' RACE. Sequencer: Illumina HiSeq 2500. A second roughly 6 to 11 cycle PCR used a sample-barcoded 5' primer and a J-beta primer mix. In-frame beta chains were kept once TCRdb had trimmed the public reads at Q25 with fastp and called clones with MiXCR. Here each entry gathers all rows of one CDR3 protein and keeps the most common genes and DNA. The sample table lists 600,000 to 850,000 distinct CDR3 sequences, roughly 25% of them with a count of one. In total, the top ten clones hold just under 9.5% of the sample. Another study also made use of these data, one on T cells of mothers and their children.

Sample: blood. These receptors were obtained from a boy between 10 and 17 years old in good health.

The chain links TRBV11-3 to TRBJ1-1; D perhaps matches TRBD1 (6 bases). This CDR3 has 14 residues. Germline V gives CDR1 SGHNT, CDR2 YENEEA. With 3 bases removed from V and 0 bases from J, the gap between germline ends came to 8 bases. DNA of the CDR3: TGTGCCAGCAGCTTGGGACACGTGAACACTGAAGCTTTCTTT. It yields the protein CASSLGHVNTEAFF. The whole variable domain, filled in from reference TRBV11-3 and TRBJ1-1, reads EAGVVQSPRYKIIEKKQPVAFWCNPISGHNTLYWYLQNLGQGPELLIRYENEEAVDDSQLPKDRFSAERLKGVDSTLKIQPAELGDSAVYLCASSLGHVNTEAFFGQGTRLTVV.

The sample holds a few counts of this clonotype. The V gene is TRBV29-1, the J gene TRBJ1-4; TRBD1 might be the D (6 bases). The CDR3 consists of 12 residues. Per germline, CDR1 SQVTM and CDR2 ANQGSEA. V was trimmed by 4 bases and J by 10 bases, leaving 13 bases between them. CDR3 DNA sequence: TGCAGCGTTGGGGAACAGACAGGAAAACTGTTTTTT. Residues: CSVGEQTGKLFF. The full variable domain, its missing parts supplied by reference TRBV29-1 and TRBJ1-4, is SAVISQKPSRDICQRGTSLTIQCQVDSQVTMMFWYRQQPGQSLTLIATANQGSEATYESGFVIDKFPISRPNLTFSTLTVSNMSPEDSSIYLCSVGEQTGKLFFGSGTQLSVL.

V is TRBV15 and J is TRBJ2-5; possible D gene TRBD1, 5 bases. The CDR3 runs 14 residues. Trimming left V 3 bases short and J 2 bases short, with 10 bases between. Germline V gene data show CDR1 as LNHNV and CDR2 as YYDKDF (reference sequence). DNA of the CDR3: TGTGCCACCAGCAGCAGACAGTCTCAAGAGACCCAGTACTTC. The encoded protein is CATSSRQSQETQYF.

This clonotype was seen a few times. The chain has TRBV25-1 and TRBJ2-1, with D unclear. The J call is in doubt because the DNA end fits TRBJ2-5 better. The CDR3 contains 13 residues. CDR1 is MGHDK and CDR2 is SYGVNS in the germline V gene. CDR3 region: CASSPPLTETQYF. In DNA, the CDR3 is TGTGCCAGCAGTCCCCCACTCACAGAGACCCAGTACTTC.

The chain has TRBV6-6 and TRBJ2-7; TRBD1 is a possible D gene (5 bases). The germline CDR1 and CDR2 sequences are MNHNY and SVGAGI (reference sequence). The CDR3 loop spans 15 amino acids. With 2 bases removed from V and 0 bases from J, the gap between germline ends came to 11 bases. In DNA form, the CDR3 reads TGTGCCAGCAGTTACGGCTGGGGCGCCTCCTACGAGCAGTACTTC. As protein: CASSYGWGASYEQYF.

This clonotype occurred a few times. The chain combines TRBV29-1 with TRBJ2-1; D remains ambiguous. The CDR3 is 16 residues long. Deletions cut 5 bases from V and 6 bases from J, with 23 bases between. The germline gives CDR1 SQVTM, CDR2 ANQGSEA. The CDR3 sequence: CSVHSLDPRPTNEQFF. CDR3 coding DNA: TGCAGCGTTCACTCTTTAGACCCACGGCCCACCAATGAGCAGTTCTTC.

A remark on this clonotype: At one boundary the junction diverges from the germline segment, which might be a read error. This rearrangement joins TRBV27 to TRBJ1-6, with a possible D match to TRBD1 (5 bases). The germline CDR1 and CDR2 sequences are MNHEY and SMNVEV (reference sequence). This CDR3 is built from 15 residues. The CDR3 DNA sequence: TGTGCCGGCAGTCACACAGGACCGGGGAATTCACCCCTCCACTTT. It encodes CAGSHTGPGNSPLHF.

This clonotype was observed at least ten times. CDR3 coding DNA: TGTGCCACCGGGAGGGCTGAAGCTTTCTTT. Translating it yields CATGRAEAFF. V and J are TRBV12-3 or TRBV12-4 and TRBJ1-1; D gene ambiguous. The CDR3 is 10 residues long. Trimming shortened V by 10 bases and J by 6 bases, and 9 bases separated the two germline ends.

This clonotype was counted a few times. This rearrangement joins TRBV3-1 to TRBJ2-7, with D tentatively TRBD1 (5 bases). CDR1 is LGHDT and CDR2 is YNNKEL in the germline V gene (reference sequence). V lost 0 bases to trimming and J lost 4 bases, with 7 bases between them. The CDR3 totals 13 residues. CDR3 residues: CASSQETVYEQYF. As DNA, the CDR3 is TGTGCCAGCAGCCAAGAGACAGTTTACGAGCAGTACTTC.

This sequence joins TRBV7-9 and TRBJ2-2; 15 bases match TRBD2. Per germline, CDR1 SEHNR and CDR2 FQNEAQ (reference sequence). This CDR3 is 18 amino acids long. The V segment lost 4 bases and the J segment 5 bases; nucleotides outside the gene matches: 8. In nucleotides, the CDR3 is TGTGCCAGCAGCTCAAAAGGGACTAGCGGGAGGAAAACCGGGGAGCTGTTTTTT. It encodes CASSSKGTSGRKTGELFF.

This clonotype turned up a few times. The CDR3 spells CASRRDGTPNNSPLHF. The CDR3 region has the DNA TGTGCCAGCAGAAGAGACGGGACACCAAATAATTCACCCCTCCACTTT. The chain carries TRBV27 and TRBJ1-6; the D gene is possibly TRBD1 (6 bases). The CDR3 consists of 16 residues. The V and J ends lost 6 bases and 5 bases respectively, with 17 bases between them. The germline V gene encodes CDR1 MNHEY and CDR2 SMNVEV (reference sequence).

This clonotype was counted a few times. This chain joins TRBV28 and TRBJ2-5; the match to TRBD1 covers 9 bases. TRBJ2-1 explains the end of the DNA better; the J call may be wrong. CDR3 length equals 16 residues. CDR1 and CDR2 (germline): MDHEN, SYDVKM. CDR3 amino acids: CASSFSGTGSFNEQFF. The CDR3 nucleotides read TGTGCCAGCAGTTTTTCGGGGACAGGGTCATTCAATGAGCAGTTCTTC.

This chain links TRBV7-9 with TRBJ2-1; D unclear. Germline V gene lookup returns CDR1 SEHNR and CDR2 FQNEAQ (reference sequence). The germline V and J ends were trimmed by 6 bases and 5 bases, with 11 bases remaining between them. The CDR3 runs 13 residues. The DNA for the CDR3 is TGTGCCAGCAGGAAAGGGCTCGACAATGAGCAGTTCTTC. It yields the protein CASRKGLDNEQFF.